The 14 T cell receptor beta chains below were found in one sample sequenced in a study of T cells expressing NK-cell markers. Using the 5' RACE reads, TCRdb records one entry per CDR3 protein without DNA. Here the sample table reports 400,000 to 450,000 distinct CDR3 sequences. The specimen sequenced was blood T cells: a sorted CD56 or NKG2C T cell subset, CD4+ or CD8+ T cells, or bulk PBMC T cells (not recorded which). These receptors were taken from a woman aged 18 to 69 in good health.

V usage is TRBV6-1 and J usage is TRBJ1-5; TCRdb's D call, TRBD1, is unchecked because there is no DNA. The CDR3 extends over 14 amino acids. Germline CDR1 and CDR2: MNHNS and SASEGT. This CDR3 reads CASRSNRANQPQHF.

This chain links TRBV2 with TRBJ2-1; the TRBD1 assignment by TCRdb is unverifiable without DNA. The germline gives CDR1 SNHLY, CDR2 FYNNEI. The CDR3 has 15 residues. This CDR3 reads CASSVTGDAYNEQFF.

The chain is built from TRBV5-1 and TRBJ2-1. The CDR3 is 15 residues long. Germline lookup yields CDR1 SGHRS and CDR2 YFSETQ. The CDR3 spells CASSLAPGTYNEQFF.

The genes are TRBV11-1 and TRBJ2-1; TCRdb picks TRBD2, but there is no DNA to check that call. The length of the CDR3 is 19 residues. Per the germline V gene, CDR1 is SGHAT and CDR2 is FQDESV (reference sequence). CDR3 region: CASLRPGLAGGESYNEQFF. Combining the CDR3 with reference TRBV11-1 and TRBJ2-1 gives the whole variable domain EAEVAQSPRYKITEKSQAVAFWCDPISGHATLYWYRQILGQGPELLVQFQDESVVDDSQLPKDRFSAERLKGVDSTLKIQPAELGDSAMYLCASLRPGLAGGESYNEQFFGPGTRLTVL.

CDR3 loop: CSVAGQSYEQYF. The chain recombines TRBV29-1 with TRBJ2-7; the TCRdb D gene call, TRBD1, has no DNA to confirm it. Germline V gene sequence: CDR1 SQVTM, CDR2 ANQGSEA. The CDR3 totals 12 residues.

The gene calls are TRBV6-2 or TRBV6-3 and TRBJ1-5; TCRdb picks TRBD1, but there is no DNA to check that call. The CDR3 runs 14 residues. Germline V gene lookup returns CDR1 MNHEY and CDR2 SVGEGT. The CDR3 loop reads CASTRGTSHQPQHF.

The rearrangement links TRBV6-2 or TRBV6-3 to TRBJ2-5; TCRdb reports TRBD2, a call that lacks DNA to check it against. The CDR3 runs 15 residues. Germline assignment: CDR1 MNHEY and CDR2 SVGEGT. CDR3 sequence: CASSYGVAAQETQYF.

The V call is TRBV5-1, the J call TRBJ2-3; the D gene TCRdb calls, TRBD1, cannot be checked with no DNA. The CDR3 covers 16 residues. The germline CDR1 and CDR2 sequences are SGHRS and YFSETQ. CDR3 sequence: CASSLGGSGGPDTQYF.

The chain carries TRBV9 and TRBJ1-1; TCRdb names TRBD1, which stays unverified in the absence of DNA. This CDR3 contains 15 residues. CDR1 and CDR2 from the germline V gene are SGDLS and YYNGEE. The CDR3 reads CASNRSPGMNTEAFF.

This chain links TRBV25-1 with TRBJ1-5; the D gene TCRdb calls, TRBD1, cannot be checked with no DNA. Germline loops: CDR1 MGHDK, CDR2 SYGVNS. CDR3 length: 16 amino acids. The CDR3 spells CASSESSGWGNQPQHF.

This rearrangement joins TRBV7-3 to TRBJ2-5; without DNA, the TCRdb call of TRBD1 cannot be checked. CDR1 and CDR2 from the germline V gene are SGHTA and FQGTGA. CDR3 length: 14 residues. CDR3: CASSQQGGQETQYF.

The chain combines TRBV20-1 with TRBJ2-3; TCRdb's D call of TRBD1 is untestable without DNA. Per the germline V gene, CDR1 is DFQATT and CDR2 is SNEGSKA (reference sequence). The CDR3 is made up of 13 amino acids. The CDR3 spells CSARGAAPDTQYF.

V is TRBV11-1 and J is TRBJ2-7; TCRdb selects TRBD2, and the lack of DNA leaves this call unchecked. This CDR3 spans 18 amino acids. Germline CDR1 reads SGHAT; CDR2 reads FQDESV (reference sequence). The CDR3 region is CASSLELYVGVPPYEQYF.

The chain is built from TRBV25-1 and TRBJ2-5. The germline gives CDR1 MGHDK, CDR2 SYGVNS. The CDR3 consists of 15 residues. CDR3 residues: CASSEPTLYQETQYF.